This T cell receptor (beta chain) was recovered during a study of post-analysis software for immune sequencing data. Study-level information: Courses of disease covered relapsing-remitting, secondary progressive and progressive-relapsing multiple sclerosis. General observations from the study: There was significantly lower normalized Chao1 diversity in multiple sclerosis patients than in controls. F measure grouped same-batch samples tightly together. A handful of TRBV segments, including TRBV5-6, TRBV5-1 and TRBV20-1, were more frequent in patients than controls.

The V gene's germline CDR1 is SGHAT and CDR2 FQNNGV. Losses at the gene ends were 1 base for V and 10 bases for J; bases not matched to a gene: 16. The CDR3 length is 19 residues. cDNA libraries for TCR beta contained unique molecular identifiers. MiXCR, run by TCRdb on the PCR reads, gives a single entry per CDR3 protein. The sample includes about 160,000 distinct CDR3 sequences, around 36% of them seen just once. This clonotype came up a few times. Antigen: not known. This chain connects TRBV11-2 to TRBJ2-7, with 16 bases lining up with TRBD2. The sequences come from blood, collected after autologous hematopoietic stem cell transplantation. This TCR came from a girl between 10 and 17 years old with multiple sclerosis. The CDR3 loop reads CASSLASPGLAGGRGSQYF. For the CDR3, the DNA is TGTGCCAGCAGCTTAGCGTCACCGGGACTAGCGGGAGGGAGGGGGTCCCAGTACTTC.